These T cell receptor beta chains were read from a single sample in a study of T cell responses to AZD1222 COVID-19 vaccine. Repertoires were generated with immunoSEQ multiplex PCR, while TCRdb's copy carries only in-frame clones and drops some. The table includes roughly 180,000 clones, 90% to 95% detected once. Sequenced material: peripheral blood, taken 28 days after the second dose of the MenACWY control vaccine. The receptors come from an adult who received the MenACWY meningococcal vaccine as a control. The CDR3 runs from the conserved cysteine through the conserved F or W. Each record gives: J gene, D gene, V gene, clone size, CDR3 DNA, CDR3 protein. D genes are given only for firm matches. Size is omitted from some rows. Given values are once, few, many or a class for expanded clones.

TRBJ1-1,TRBD1,TRBV6-5,.,TGTGCCAGCAGGAACAGGGGTTGGAACACTGAAGCTTTCTTT,CASRNRGWNTEAFF
TRBJ2-7,.,TRBV7-9,.,TGTGCCAGCAGCTTGCAGGCCTACGAGCAGTACTTC,CASSLQAYEQYF
TRBJ1-4,.,TRBV7-9,.,TGTGCCAGCAGCTCGGGCGCGGGGACTAATGAAAAACTGTTTTTT,CASSSGAGTNEKLFF
TRBJ1-5,TRBD1,TRBV7-9,.,TGTGCCAGCAGCTCCGGACAGGGGGTAGGCAATCAGCCCCAGCATTTT,CASSSGQGVGNQPQHF
TRBJ2-1,.,TRBV5-1,once,TGCGCCAGCTCGGTGGGGGGAGACTACAATGAGCAGTTCTTC,CASSVGGDYNEQFF
TRBJ2-7,.,TRBV6-1,once,TGTGCCAGCAGTGAAACCAGACGGGCTCAGGGGGAGCAGTACTTC,CASSETRRAQGEQYF
TRBJ2-7,.,TRBV12-3/TRBV12-4,once,TGTGCCAGCAGTTTGCAGGGGGGGTACGAGCAGTACTTC,CASSLQGGYEQYF
TRBJ2-1,.,TRBV19,.,TGTGCCAGTAGTATGGTGGGCTACAATGAGCAGTTCTTC,CASSMVGYNEQFF
TRBJ2-3,.,TRBV19,.,TGTGCCAGTAGTATAGAGGGGGATACGCAGTATTTT,CASSIEGDTQYF
TRBJ1-3,.,TRBV5-1,few,TGCGCCAGCAGCTTGCCAAGGGACTCTGGAAACACCATATATTTT,CASSLPRDSGNTIYF
TRBJ2-2,TRBD2,TRBV24-1,.,TGTGCCACCCGGGCTAGCGGGACGGGGGAGCTGTTTTTT,CATRASGTGELFF
TRBJ1-6,TRBD1,TRBV19,.,TGTGCCAGTAGGGGACAGGGTCACAGTTCACCCCTCCACTTT,CASRGQGHSSPLHF
TRBJ2-7,.,TRBV19,.,TGTGCCAGCTCGCCCCGACAGTCTTCGCCCTACGAGCAGTACTTC,CASSPRQSSPYEQYF
TRBJ1-1,.,TRBV2,.,TGTGCCAGCAGGCCGCCCGGCGGTTTGAACACTGAAGCTTTCTTT,CASRPPGGLNTEAFF
TRBJ1-5,.,TRBV3-1/TRBV3-2,once,TGTGCCAGCAGTGACGGCCAGGGAGGAAACAATCAGCCCCAGCATTTT,CASSDGQGGNNQPQHF
TRBJ2-7,.,TRBV18,once,TGTGCCAGCTCACCATCAGGTACACAGGCGGGCGAGCAGTACTTC,CASSPSGTQAGEQYF
TRBJ1-2,TRBD1,TRBV4-1,.,TGCGCCAGCAGCCATGCTACAGGGGCGACCACCTATGGCTACACCTTC,CASSHATGATTYGYTF
TRBJ1-1,.,TRBV7-9,.,TGTGCCAGCAGCTTAGCAGGGCTGGACGCTTTCTTT,CASSLAGLDAFF
TRBJ1-1,.,TRBV9,.,TGTGCCAGCAGCGAGGGTCCTCTCTCAAACACTGAAGCTTTCTTT,CASSEGPLSNTEAFF
TRBJ1-5,TRBD1,TRBV7-2,.,TGTGCCAGCAGCTCAGACAGGGGAGGACAGCCCCAGCATTTT,CASSSDRGGQPQHF